Listed here are 30 T cell receptor beta chains from one sample, sequenced in a study of blood T cell repertoires in COVID-19. Measured with immunoSEQ multiplex PCR; TCRdb has only the in-frame clones, and not every one. The profile shows about 130,000 clones, 65% to 90% of them singletons. The sample comprised peripheral blood. These receptors were collected from an elderly man with active or convalescent COVID-19.

The rearrangement uses TRBV27 and TRBJ1-5; 7 bases align to TRBD1. Trimming removed 6 bases from V and 3 bases from J; junction bases left unmatched: 5. Germline CDR1 and CDR2: MNHEY and SMNVEV (reference sequence). The CDR3 length is 14 residues. The CDR3, as DNA: TGTGCCAGCAGCCGGACAGGATTCAATCAGCCCCAGCATTTT. This translates into CASSRTGFNQPQHF.

This clone has only a few counts. V usage is TRBV19 and J usage is TRBJ1-2; TRBD1 is a possible D gene (5 bases). Trimming took off 5 bases at V and 4 bases at J, with 14 bases between the two ends. This CDR3 has 14 amino acids. The V gene's germline CDR1 is LNHDA and CDR2 SQIVND (reference sequence). CDR3 sequence: CASSFLQGAYGYTF. The CDR3, as DNA: TGTGCCAGTAGTTTCTTGCAGGGTGCCTATGGCTACACCTTC.

In nucleotides, the CDR3 is TGTGCCTGGAGTCCCAGAATCTCTGGAAACACCATATATTTT. Translation gives CAWSPRISGNTIYF. This chain links TRBV30 with TRBJ1-3; D call uncertain. V lost 2 bases, J lost 0 bases, and 8 bases lay in between. The CDR3 sequence is 14 residues long. Germline V gene sequence: CDR1 GTSNPN, CDR2 SVGIG (reference sequence).

The rearrangement links TRBV11-2 to TRBJ1-2; TRBD1 matches at 7 bases. There are 14 residues in the CDR3. J was trimmed by 5 bases and V by 5 bases; bases with no gene match: 8. From germline, CDR1 is SGHAT and CDR2 FQNNGV. The CDR3 spells CASSRPGGYYGYTF. The CDR3 DNA reads TGTGCCAGCAGCCGGCCAGGGGGATATTATGGCTACACCTTC.

This chain connects TRBV19 to TRBJ2-7; 7 bases match TRBD1. The length of the CDR3 is 16 residues. Trimming cost V 1 base and J 1 base; bases outside gene matches: 7. Looked up from germline, CDR1 is LNHDA and CDR2 is SQIVND (reference sequence). This CDR3 reads CASSIVMGQRSYEQYF. CDR3 in DNA: TGTGCCAGTAGTATAGTCATGGGACAGCGATCCTACGAGCAGTACTTC.

The gene calls are TRBV7-3 and TRBJ1-2, with D possibly being TRBD1 (5 bases). CDR3 length: 13 amino acids. In germline, CDR1 is SGHTA, CDR2 FQGTGA. V lost 5 bases to trimming and J lost 4 bases, with 11 bases between them. Written as DNA, the CDR3 is TGTGCCAGCAGCCCCGCCACAGGCTATGGCTACACCTTC. It is translated as CASSPATGYGYTF.

This rearrangement joins TRBV28 to TRBJ1-2; the match to TRBD1 covers 7 bases. V lost 6 bases, J lost 7 bases, and 8 bases stayed unmatched. This CDR3 has 13 residues. From germline, CDR1 is MDHEN and CDR2 SYDVKM. The CDR3 coding sequence is TGTGCCAGCAGCCAGACAGGGATCGGTGGCTACACCTTC. As protein: CASSQTGIGGYTF.

The chain employs TRBV4-1 and TRBJ1-4, with 7 nucleotides matching TRBD1. CDR3 size: 17 residues. Germline assignment: CDR1 MGHRA and CDR2 YSYEKL. The V gene end was trimmed by 0 bases and the J gene end by 3 bases; junction bases not matched to a gene: 7. The CDR3 protein is CASSQDYPGQPNEKLFF. The CDR3 DNA is TGCGCCAGCAGCCAAGATTATCCGGGACAGCCTAATGAAAAACTGTTTTTT.

This clone has more than one count but fewer than ten. The V gene is TRBV7-2, the J gene TRBJ1-2; 7 nucleotides line up with TRBD1. The V gene's germline CDR1 is SGHTA and CDR2 FQGNSA. The CDR3 has 18 residues. J was trimmed by 4 bases and V by 5 bases; bases with no gene match: 19. Written as DNA, the CDR3 is TGTGCCAGCAGCCCCAAGGGGGCAGCTGAGGGGGCATTCTATGGCTACACCTTC. It is translated as CASSPKGAAEGAFYGYTF.

This chain uses TRBV5-6 with TRBJ2-7; 7 bases match TRBD2. From germline, CDR1 is SGHDT and CDR2 YYEEEE. With 7 bases clipped from V and 6 bases from J, the junction kept 10 bases outside the gene matches. The CDR3 length is 13 residues. CDR3 sequence: CASWGGLKGEQYF. The DNA of the CDR3 is TGTGCCAGCTGGGGGGGACTAAAAGGCGAGCAGTACTTC.

V gene TRBV30 combines with J gene TRBJ1-2, with TRBD1 as a possible D gene (5 bases). The CDR3 runs to 14 residues. Between the trimmed V and J ends, which lost 4 bases and 8 bases, there was a span of 20 bases. The germline V gene has CDR1 GTSNPN and CDR2 SVGIG (reference sequence). The CDR3 is CAWKQDFTMLGYTF. As DNA, the CDR3 is TGTGCCTGGAAACAGGATTTTACTATGTTGGGCTACACCTTC.

This rearrangement joins TRBV7-3 to TRBJ1-5; TRBD1 might be the D (5 bases). The V gene's germline CDR1 is SGHTA and CDR2 FQGTGA. The CDR3 totals 13 residues. V dropped 5 bases and J dropped 9 bases, with 14 bases sitting between them. CDR3 sequence (DNA): TGTGCCAGCAGCCTGGAGCAGGGAGGGCCCCAGCATTTT. It translates to CASSLEQGGPQHF.

The rearrangement joins TRBV19 to TRBJ2-1; TRBD2 matches 11 bases. CDR3 length equals 15 residues. Germline lookup yields CDR1 LNHDA and CDR2 SQIVND (reference sequence). After removal of 6 bases from V and 7 bases from J, the junction contained 8 bases not matched to a gene. The CDR3 bases are TGTGCCAGTAGAAATAGCGGGGGGGCTTGGAATGAGCAGTTCTTC. Protein: CASRNSGGAWNEQFF.

V and J are TRBV6-5 and TRBJ2-1, with TRBD2 identical over 14 bases. Germline values: CDR1 MNHEY, CDR2 SVGAGI. The CDR3 has 16 residues. Trimming cost V 2 bases and J 6 bases; bases outside gene matches: 3. The CDR3 nucleotides are TGTGCCAGCAGTTACCTGGGACTAGCGGGAGCCAATGAGCAGTTCTTC. Amino acids: CASSYLGLAGANEQFF.

This sequence joins TRBV19 and TRBJ1-2; D ambiguous. Trimming shortened V by 2 bases and J by 4 bases, and 14 bases separated the two germline ends. This CDR3 contains 15 residues. Germline CDR1 LNHDA, CDR2 SQIVND (reference sequence). The CDR3 sequence is CASSISDSLPYGYTF. CDR3 in DNA: TGTGCCAGTAGTATAAGTGACTCCTTACCCTATGGCTACACCTTC.

This clone was detected only once. This chain joins TRBV3-1 (or the pseudogene TRBV3-2) and TRBJ2-7, with 7 bases fitting TRBD1. The trim removed 5 bases at V and 6 bases at J, leaving 7 bases unmatched. CDR3 size: 13 residues. Germline-derived CDR1 and CDR2 are LGHDT and YNNKEL (reference sequence). Here the CDR3 DNA reads TGTGCCAGCAGCTACAGGGGACGGCGCGAGCAGTACTTC. It translates to CASSYRGRREQYF.

The rearrangement joins TRBV28 to TRBJ1-4, with 11 bases fitting TRBD1. The V gene's germline CDR1 is MDHEN and CDR2 SYDVKM. The trim removed 5 bases at V and 1 base at J, leaving 9 bases unmatched. The CDR3 extends over 18 amino acids. The CDR3 spells CASSPTGQGVVTNEKLFF. The CDR3 region has the DNA TGTGCCAGCAGTCCTACGGGACAGGGGGTCGTAACTAATGAAAAACTGTTTTTT. Complete variable domain (other parts from reference TRBV28 and TRBJ1-4): DVKVTQSSRYLVKRTGEKVFLECVQDMDHENMFWYRQDPGLGLRLIYFSYDVKMKEKGDIPEGYSVSREKKERFSLILESASTNQTSMYLCASSPTGQGVVTNEKLFFGSGTQLSVL.

The chain carries TRBV21-1 and TRBJ1-4; TRBD1, the table's D call, lacks a check against the DNA. TRBV21-1 is described as a pseudogene. CDR3 length equals 16 residues. CDR3 sequence (DNA): TGTGCCAGCGAGCACCTTTTACAGGGGAGGAATGAAAAACTGTTTTTT. Its translation is CASEHLLQGRNEKLFF.

This rearrangement joins TRBV5-1 to TRBJ2-3, with 10 bases aligning to TRBD2. Germline trimming cut 2 bases from V and 3 bases from J; bases unmatched to any gene: 6. This CDR3 is built from 16 residues. Germline V gene sequence: CDR1 SGHRS, CDR2 YFSETQ. Written as DNA, the CDR3 is TGCGCCAGCAGCTTAAGCGGGGGGGTTGATACAGATACGCAGTATTTT. Translated: CASSLSGGVDTDTQYF.

This chain links TRBV7-2 with TRBJ1-2; a possible D gene is TRBD1 (5 bases). The CDR3 covers 17 residues. Trimming took 2 bases from V and 1 from J, leaving 17 bases between them. Germline lookup yields CDR1 SGHTA and CDR2 FQGNSA. CDR3 nucleotide sequence: TGTGCCAGCAGCTTAATGAGAATCGCACAGGATAACTATGGCTACACCTTC. It yields the protein CASSLMRIAQDNYGYTF.

The rearrangement uses TRBV10-3 and TRBJ2-2; D may be TRBD2 (5 bases). V lost 3 bases and J lost 1, with 9 bases in between. Germline V gene data show CDR1 as ENHRY and CDR2 as SYGVKD. The CDR3 contains 15 residues. The CDR3 reads CAISEIGGNTGELFF. CDR3 nucleotide sequence: TGTGCCATCAGTGAAATAGGAGGGAACACCGGGGAGCTGTTTTTT.

This chain links TRBV5-6 with TRBJ1-2; D possibly corresponds to TRBD1 (5 bases). Germline V gene lookup returns CDR1 SGHDT and CDR2 YYEEEE. The CDR3 extends over 13 amino acids. Trimming took off 4 bases at V and 8 bases at J, with 15 bases between the two ends. The CDR3 reads CASSMGQGRGYTF. CDR3 sequence (DNA): TGTGCCAGCAGCATGGGGCAGGGTAGGGGCTACACCTTC.

The chain employs TRBV7-3 and TRBJ2-1; the D gene is possibly TRBD2 (6 bases). The V gene lost 1 base and the J gene lost 3 bases, with 10 bases spanning the gap. CDR3 length: 15 amino acids. Per germline, CDR1 SGHTA and CDR2 FQGTGA. CDR3 region: CASSLNRGSYNEQFF. The CDR3 coding sequence is TGTGCCAGCAGCTTAAACCGGGGGAGCTACAATGAGCAGTTCTTC.

This chain connects TRBV19 to TRBJ2-3; 7 bases align to TRBD2. This CDR3 spans 14 amino acids. Losses at the gene ends were 4 bases for V and 3 bases for J; bases not matched to a gene: 4. CDR1 LNHDA and CDR2 SQIVND come from the germline V gene (reference sequence). The DNA for the CDR3 is TGTGCCAGTAGTACCGCGGGAGATACAGATACGCAGTATTTT. This encodes CASSTAGDTDTQYF. The full variable domain, rest sourced from reference TRBV19 and TRBJ2-3, is DGGITQSPKYLFRKEGQNVTLSCEQNLNHDAMYWYRQDPGQGLRLIYYSQIVNDFQKGDIAEGYSVSREKKESFPLTVTSAQKNPTAFYLCASSTAGDTDTQYFGPGTRLTVL.

In DNA, the CDR3 is TGTGCCAGCAGTTTACCCTGGGGGAGGGGAGGCTCCTACGAGCAGTACTTC. Protein product: CASSLPWGRGGSYEQYF. The J gene is TRBJ2-7, the V gene TRBV28; TRBD2 aligns across 7 bases. V lost 2 bases, J lost 0 bases, and 10 bases stayed unmatched. The CDR3 loop spans 17 amino acids. Germline-derived CDR1 and CDR2 are MDHEN and SYDVKM.

The chain joins TRBV13 to TRBJ1-1, with 7 bases matching TRBD1. J gave up 4 bases and V 5 bases, and 4 bases lay outside the gene matches. CDR1 is PRHDT and CDR2 is FYEKMQ in the germline V gene (reference sequence). This CDR3 is 13 amino acids long. In DNA, the CDR3 is TGTGCCAGCAGCCTCCGACAGGGCACTGAAGCTTTCTTT. Translating gives CASSLRQGTEAFF.

CDR3 amino acids: CASSYTGYGYTF. The CDR3 DNA sequence: TGTGCCAGCAGTTATACAGGGTACGGCTACACCTTC. The rearrangement joins TRBV2 to TRBJ1-2; TRBD1 might be the D (6 bases). This CDR3 spans 12 amino acids. Germline values: CDR1 SNHLY, CDR2 FYNNEI. The V end lost 5 bases, the J end lost 8 bases, and 12 bases lay between the germline ends. Complete variable domain (other parts from reference TRBV2 and TRBJ1-2): EPEVTQTPSHQVTQMGQEVILRCVPISNHLYFYWYRQILGQKVEFLVSFYNNEISEKSEIFDDQFSVERPDGSNFTLKIRSTKLEDSAMYFCASSYTGYGYTFGSGTRLTVV.

This clone was seen only once. The chain employs TRBV5-1 and TRBJ2-3, with TRBD2 as a possible D gene (5 bases). Trimming took off 4 bases at V and 3 bases at J, with 9 bases between the two ends. The germline V gene has CDR1 SGHRS and CDR2 YFSETQ. The length of the CDR3 is 13 residues. The CDR3, as DNA: TGCGCCAGCAGCACCTCGGGGACAGATACGCAGTATTTT. Its protein is CASSTSGTDTQYF.

The J gene is TRBJ2-5, the V gene TRBV7-6, with D tentatively TRBD1 (6 bases). From germline, CDR1 is SGHVS and CDR2 FNYEAQ. This CDR3 region has 17 residues. The germline V and J ends were trimmed by 1 base and 4 bases, with 19 bases remaining between them. The CDR3 bases are TGTGCCAGCAGCTTAGTAGGAAGCAGGGGTTTTCGAGAGACCCAGTACTTC. It is translated as CASSLVGSRGFRETQYF.

The gene calls are TRBV5-4 and TRBJ2-5; tentatively, D is TRBD1 (5 bases). V lost 3 bases and J lost 4, with 16 bases in between. There are 15 residues in the CDR3. Per germline, CDR1 SGHNT and CDR2 YYREEE (reference sequence). The CDR3: CASSSRVDIGETQYF. The CDR3 DNA is TGTGCCAGCAGCTCCAGGGTTGACATTGGAGAGACCCAGTACTTC.